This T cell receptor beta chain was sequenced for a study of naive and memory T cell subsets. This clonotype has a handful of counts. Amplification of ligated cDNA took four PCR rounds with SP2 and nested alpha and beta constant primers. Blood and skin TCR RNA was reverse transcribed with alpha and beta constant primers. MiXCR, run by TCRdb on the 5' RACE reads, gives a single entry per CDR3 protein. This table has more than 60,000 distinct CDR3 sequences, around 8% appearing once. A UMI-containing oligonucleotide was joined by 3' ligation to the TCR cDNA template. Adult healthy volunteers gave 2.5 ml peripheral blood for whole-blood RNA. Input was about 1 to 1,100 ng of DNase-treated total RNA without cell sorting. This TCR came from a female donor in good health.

CDR3 amino acids: CASTPAPGGPNYGYTF. Here the CDR3 DNA reads TGTGCCAGCACCCCAGCCCCAGGGGGCCCAAACTATGGCTACACCTTC. The chain has TRBV12-3 or TRBV12-4 and TRBJ1-2; 8 bases are shared with TRBD1. Germline trimming cut 7 bases from V and 2 bases from J; bases unmatched to any gene: 12. There are 16 residues in the CDR3.